This T cell receptor beta chain was obtained from a study of cytomegalovirus exposure and HLA in healthy donors. Looked up from germline, CDR1 is DFQATT and CDR2 is SNEGSKA (reference sequence). This CDR3 spans 11 amino acids. The ends lost 6 bases at V and 14 bases at J; junction bases unmatched: 9. The primer mix had 60 Vbeta and 13 Jbeta primers. Generated by immunoSEQ multiplex PCR, the TCRdb table keeps only in-frame clones and is missing some. The table lists 150,000 to 200,000 clones, 81% of them singletons. This clonotype was sampled from a young woman in good health and CMV-seropositive. Sample: PBMCs. The rearrangement uses TRBV20-1 and TRBJ2-1; 8 nucleotides align to TRBD1. The chain's CDR3 is CSAQRDRWKFF. DNA for the CDR3: TGCAGTGCACAAAGGGACAGGTGGAAGTTCTTC.